Listed here are 10 T cell receptor beta chains from one sample, sequenced in a study of T-cell memory formation after mild COVID-19. MiXCR was run by TCRdb on the 5' RACE reads, yielding one entry per CDR3 protein. The data show about half a million distinct CDR3 sequences, roughly 18% seen once. The sequenced sample consisted of PBMCs or a T cell subset sorted from them (not recorded which). Receptors were obtained from an adult woman who had mild COVID-19 (a few samples of this study predate the infection). Cell type and time point are not known.

The V call is TRBV20-1, the J call TRBJ2-7; 7 bases fit TRBD2. This CDR3 is built from 11 residues. The V gene's germline CDR1 is DFQATT and CDR2 SNEGSKA (reference sequence). V gave up 7 bases and J gave up 12 bases; unmatched junction bases: 12. The CDR3 sequence is CSVRREYSTYF. CDR3 nucleotides: TGCAGTGTCCGGCGGGAGTATTCCACGTACTTC.

J is TRBJ2-3 and V is TRBV7-8, with D tentatively TRBD1 (6 bases). Germline V gene sequence: CDR1 SGHVS, CDR2 FQNEAQ. The CDR3 sequence is 16 residues long. The V end was cut by 1 base, the J end by 5 bases, with 16 bases between. The CDR3 reads CASSLGSTGKQDTQYF. The CDR3 DNA sequence: TGTGCCAGCAGCTTAGGGAGTACAGGGAAACAAGATACGCAGTATTTT.

This clonotype was recorded a few times. This chain links TRBV6-6 with TRBJ1-6; 8 bases match TRBD1. From germline, CDR1 is MNHNY and CDR2 SVGAGI (reference sequence). The trim removed 6 bases at V and 9 bases at J, leaving 7 bases unmatched. The CDR3 has 14 amino acids. The CDR3 bases are TGTGCCAGCAGAACCGGGACAGGACGTTCACCCCTCCACTTT. Amino acids: CASRTGTGRSPLHF.

The rearrangement joins TRBV5-1 to TRBJ2-3; 8 bases are shared with TRBD2. This CDR3 is built from 16 residues. Germline V gives CDR1 SGHRS, CDR2 YFSETQ. J was trimmed by 2 bases and V by 4 bases; bases with no gene match: 9. The CDR3, as DNA: TGCGCCAGCAGCGGGGGACTAGGGGTTTCCACAGATACGCAGTATTTT. Protein: CASSGGLGVSTDTQYF.

This clonotype was counted between two and nine times. The chain couples TRBV7-9 to TRBJ1-1; no firm D call. There are 11 residues in the CDR3. Looked up from germline, CDR1 is SEHNR and CDR2 is FQNEAQ (reference sequence). Trimming took off 1 base at V and 11 bases at J, with 8 bases between the two ends. The CDR3 region has the DNA TGTGCCAGCAGCTTAGAGCAGTCGGCTTTCTTT. Translated: CASSLEQSAFF.

This chain uses TRBV7-2 with TRBJ1-2; no firm D call. The CDR3 covers 13 residues. V was shortened by 5 bases and J by 10 bases, with 17 bases between the two germline ends. Germline CDR1 SGHTA, CDR2 FQGNSA. This CDR3 reads CASSLTLSGFYTF. The CDR3 coding sequence is TGTGCCAGCAGCCTTACCCTTTCGGGATTCTACACCTTC.

This clonotype has just a few counts. CDR3 in DNA: TGTGCCAGCCACCACGGGACAGGGGTAGGAGAGACCCAGTACTTC. Translating it yields CASHHGTGVGETQYF. The chain joins TRBV25-1 to TRBJ2-5; 10 bases are a match to TRBD1. The V gene's germline CDR1 is MGHDK and CDR2 SYGVNS. The CDR3 is 15 amino acids. Trimming cost V 8 bases and J 4 bases; bases outside gene matches: 10. The full variable domain, in which reference TRBV25-1 and TRBJ2-5 provide the parts outside the CDR3, is EADIYQTPRYLVIGTGKKITLECSQTMGHDKMYWYQQDPGMELHLIHYSYGVNSTEKGDLSSESTVSRIRTEHFPLTLESARPSHTSQYLCASHHGTGVGETQYFGPGTRLLVL.

Only a few counts were recorded for this clonotype. The gene calls are TRBV7-9 and TRBJ2-1, with D possibly being TRBD1 or TRBD2 (5 bases each). The CDR3 totals 16 residues. The V end lost 5 bases, the J end lost 6 bases, and 20 bases lay between the germline ends. Looked up from germline, CDR1 is SEHNR and CDR2 is FQNEAQ (reference sequence). CDR3 DNA: TGTGCCAGCAGCCTCCTTGGTGGGGGTTCAAGCAATGAGCAGTTCTTC. Its translation: CASSLLGGGSSNEQFF.

This clonotype has a handful of counts. V and J are TRBV12-3 or TRBV12-4 and TRBJ1-4; 9 nucleotides agree with TRBD1. V shed 5 bases and J 4 bases; nucleotides not matched to a gene: 5. The length of the CDR3 is 15 residues. The CDR3 reads CASSPETGGNEKLFF. The CDR3, as DNA: TGTGCCAGCAGTCCTGAGACAGGGGGTAATGAAAAACTGTTTTTT.

The chain employs TRBV7-3 and TRBJ2-1; the match to TRBD2 covers 16 bases. V was pared by 3 bases and J by 1 base, with 6 bases of the junction left unmatched. Germline V gives CDR1 SGHTA, CDR2 FQGTGA. The CDR3 runs to 19 residues. CDR3 loop: CASSFQGLAGGRSYNEQFF. The CDR3 DNA sequence: TGTGCCAGCAGCTTCCAGGGACTAGCGGGGGGGCGATCCTACAATGAGCAGTTCTTC.